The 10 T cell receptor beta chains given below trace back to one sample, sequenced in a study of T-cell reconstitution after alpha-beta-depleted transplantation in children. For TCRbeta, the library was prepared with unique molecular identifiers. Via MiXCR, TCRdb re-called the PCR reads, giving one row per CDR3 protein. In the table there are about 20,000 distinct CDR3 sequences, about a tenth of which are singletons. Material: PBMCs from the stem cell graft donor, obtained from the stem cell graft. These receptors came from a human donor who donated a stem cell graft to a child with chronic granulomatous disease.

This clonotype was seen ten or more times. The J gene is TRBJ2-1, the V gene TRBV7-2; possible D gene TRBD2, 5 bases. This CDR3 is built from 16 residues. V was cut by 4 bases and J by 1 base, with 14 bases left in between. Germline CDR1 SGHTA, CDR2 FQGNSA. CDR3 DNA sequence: TGTGCCAGCAGCTCCCCCCCCGGGATTTCCTACAATGAGCAGTTCTTC. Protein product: CASSSPPGISYNEQFF.

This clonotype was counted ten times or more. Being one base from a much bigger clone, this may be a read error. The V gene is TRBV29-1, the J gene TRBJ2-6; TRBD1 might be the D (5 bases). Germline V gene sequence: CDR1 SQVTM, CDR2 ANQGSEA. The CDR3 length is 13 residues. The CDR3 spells CSVVSSGANGLTF. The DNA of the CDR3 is TGCAGCGTTGTCTCCTCTGGGGCCAACGGCCTGACTTTC.

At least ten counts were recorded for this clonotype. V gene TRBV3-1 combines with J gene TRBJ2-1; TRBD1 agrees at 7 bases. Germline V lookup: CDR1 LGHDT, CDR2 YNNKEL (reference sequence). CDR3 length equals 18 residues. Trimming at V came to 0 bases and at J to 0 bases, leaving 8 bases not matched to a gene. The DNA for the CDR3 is TGTGCCAGCAGCCAAGATGAGGGGACAGCGAGCTCCTACAATGAGCAGTTCTTC. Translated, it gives CASSQDEGTASSYNEQFF.

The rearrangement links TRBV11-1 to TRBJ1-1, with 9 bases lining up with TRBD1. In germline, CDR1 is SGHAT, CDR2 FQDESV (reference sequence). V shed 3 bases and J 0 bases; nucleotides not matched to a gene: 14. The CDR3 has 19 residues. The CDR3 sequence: CASSFWGTGRFVLNTEAFF. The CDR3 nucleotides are TGTGCCAGCAGCTTTTGGGGGACAGGGCGTTTTGTTCTGAACACTGAAGCTTTCTTT.

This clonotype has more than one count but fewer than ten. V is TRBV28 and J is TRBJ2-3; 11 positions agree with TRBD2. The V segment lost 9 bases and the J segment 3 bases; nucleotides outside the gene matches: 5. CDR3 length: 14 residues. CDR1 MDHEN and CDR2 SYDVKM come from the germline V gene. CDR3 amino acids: CASALAGGTDTQYF. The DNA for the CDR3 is TGTGCCAGTGCCCTAGCGGGAGGTACAGATACGCAGTATTTT.

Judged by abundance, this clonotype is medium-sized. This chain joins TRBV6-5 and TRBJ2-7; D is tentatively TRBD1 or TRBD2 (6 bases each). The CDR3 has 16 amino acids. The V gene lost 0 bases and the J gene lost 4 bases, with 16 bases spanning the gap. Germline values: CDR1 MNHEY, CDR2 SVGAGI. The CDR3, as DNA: TGTGCCAGCAGTTACTCGGTGAGCAGGGGAGGATACGAGCAGTACTTC. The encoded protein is CASSYSVSRGGYEQYF.

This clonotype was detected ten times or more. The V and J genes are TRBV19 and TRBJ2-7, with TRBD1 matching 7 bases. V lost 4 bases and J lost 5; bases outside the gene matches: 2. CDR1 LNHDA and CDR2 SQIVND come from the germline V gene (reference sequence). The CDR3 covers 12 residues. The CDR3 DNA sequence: TGTGCCAGTAGTAAAGGGGGCAACGAGCAGTACTTC. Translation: CASSKGGNEQYF.

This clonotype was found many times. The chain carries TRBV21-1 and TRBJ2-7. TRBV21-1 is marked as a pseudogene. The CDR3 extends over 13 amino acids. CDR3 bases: TGTGCCAGCAGCAATATCGCACGGACCGAGCAGTACTTC. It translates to CASSNIARTEQYF.

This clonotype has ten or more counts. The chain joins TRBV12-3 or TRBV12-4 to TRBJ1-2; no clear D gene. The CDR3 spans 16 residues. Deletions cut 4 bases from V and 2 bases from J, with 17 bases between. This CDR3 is CASSSPRAEENYGYTF. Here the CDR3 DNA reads TGTGCCAGCAGTTCCCCTCGGGCAGAGGAAAACTATGGCTACACCTTC.

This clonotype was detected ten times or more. DNA of the CDR3: TGTGCCAGCAGTTTAGCAGGAACAGATACGCAGTATTTT. This translates into CASSLAGTDTQYF. The V gene is TRBV28, the J gene TRBJ2-3, with D hard to call. The CDR3 contains 13 residues. Germline CDR1 MDHEN, CDR2 SYDVKM. Trimming removed 2 bases at V and 3 bases at J, with 6 bases between.